A selection of T cell receptor beta chains follows, all from one sample in a study of cytomegalovirus exposure and HLA in healthy donors. Method: immunoSEQ multiplex PCR; TCRdb's copy keeps in-frame clones and lacks some. The table includes tens of thousands of clones, roughly 77% detected once. The sequenced sample consisted of PBMCs. These receptor sequences come from a human donor in good health. CDR3s include the opening cysteine and the closing phenylalanine or tryptophan. The D gene is left open where the match is weak. A row's size may be missing; if present it is once, few, many or a size class.

TGTGCCAGCAGTTTCAGACAGGGATCCTATGGCTACACCTTC,CASSFRQGSYGYTF,TRBD1,-,TRBV27,TRBJ1-2
TGTGCCAGCAACCTTCAGGGGGCTAAATTAGATACGCAGTATTTT,CASNLQGAKLDTQYF,TRBD1,-,TRBV28,TRBJ2-3
TGCGCCAGCAGCCCCCCCGGGGGGAACACTGAAGCTTTCTTT,CASSPPGGNTEAFF,-,-,TRBV5-1,TRBJ1-1
TGTGCCAGCAGTTTATCTAGCGGGGGGGCCGCGGAGCAGTACTTC,CASSLSSGGAAEQYF,TRBD2,-,TRBV28,TRBJ2-5
TGTGCCAGCAGCCCTAGCCGTGACTATGGCTACACCTTC,CASSPSRDYGYTF,-,-,TRBV7-6,TRBJ1-2
TGTGCCAGCAGTGTCGAGCAGGGCCGATCACCCCTCCACTTT,CASSVEQGRSPLHF,-,-,TRBV6-4,TRBJ1-6
TGTGCCAGCAGCAACGGTTTGAGAGGGAATCAGCCCCAGCATTTT,CASSNGLRGNQPQHF,-,-,TRBV7-6,TRBJ1-5
TGTGCCACCGGGACAGGGGGCGAAACTGAAGCTTTCTTT,CATGTGGETEAFF,TRBD1,-,TRBV19,TRBJ1-1
TGTGCCAGCACCCGTGGAGGAGGGACTAATGAAAAACTGTTTTTT,CASTRGGGTNEKLFF,-,-,TRBV7-9,TRBJ1-4
TGCGCCAGCAGCTTGGCCATTCTGCAGGCGGAGCAGTACTTC,CASSLAILQAEQYF,-,-,TRBV5-1,TRBJ2-7
TGTGCCCGGGGGATCGGGGGGGCCCGGGATACGCAGTATTTT,CARGIGGARDTQYF,TRBD2,-,TRBV30,TRBJ2-3
TGTGCCAGCAGCGTCGGACAGGGTAACACTGAAGCTTTCTTT,CASSVGQGNTEAFF,TRBD1,-,TRBV9,TRBJ1-1
TGTATGGGGGAGGCAGGAGAGACCCAGTACTTC,CMGEAGETQYF,-,-,TRBV11-1,TRBJ2-5
TGTGCCAGCTTAGCGGCGGGGGGCTACAATGAGCAGTTCTTC,CASLAAGGYNEQFF,TRBD2,few,TRBV6-1,TRBJ2-1
TGTGCCAGCAGCCTTCGGACAGGGACCTACAATGAGCAGTTCTTC,CASSLRTGTYNEQFF,TRBD1,-,TRBV11-3,TRBJ2-1
TGCGCCAGCAGCCCCGGGGGGGGAAGGTGGCCAGATACGCAGTATTTT,CASSPGGGRWPDTQYF,TRBD2,few,TRBV5-1,TRBJ2-3
TGCGCCAGCAGCCAACTCGGGACAGAAATTCGGACTAATGAAAAACTGTTTTTT,CASSQLGTEIRTNEKLFF,TRBD1,-,TRBV4-1,TRBJ1-4